This TCR beta chain was sequenced in a study of OX40 agonist ivuxolimab in advanced cancers. Overall study context: Ivuxolimab is a fully human IgG2 antibody that activates OX40 (CD134). Patients received intravenous ivuxolimab every 2 weeks at 0.01 to 10 mg/kg. Three patients responded partially, comprising one with hepatocellular carcinoma and two with cutaneous melanoma.

Sequencing was performed with immunoSEQ multiplex PCR; in TCRdb, only in-frame clones are kept and a portion is missing. The data contain approximately 69,000 clones, roughly 84% of them singletons. Germline V gene lookup returns CDR1 SGHTA and CDR2 FQGNSA. The CDR3 is made up of 16 amino acids. The V end was cut by 5 bases, the J end by 0 bases, with 13 bases between. The source was CD4+ or CD8+ T cells sorted from blood, collected in a trial of the OX40 agonist ivuxolimab. This clonotype originated in an adult with an advanced solid tumor such as melanoma, head and neck, liver or kidney cancer. The V call is TRBV7-2, the J call TRBJ2-2; TRBD1 or TRBD2 may be the D gene (5 bases each). DNA of the CDR3: TGTGCCAGCAGCCACTCCTTGGGGGCGAACACCGGGGAGCTGTTTTTT. It is translated as CASSHSLGANTGELFF.